Presented here are 4 T cell receptor beta chains from one specimen sequenced in a study of blood T cell repertoires in COVID-19. Only in-frame clones appear in the TCRdb table, and some are missing; sequencing was by immunoSEQ multiplex PCR. In the table there are about 200,000 clones, 81% of which are singletons. Sequenced sample: peripheral blood. The receptors were gathered from an elderly woman with acute or convalescent COVID-19.

The chain is built from TRBV7-3 and TRBJ2-3, with 9 bases that match TRBD2. V lost 5 bases to trimming and J lost 1 base; unmatched junction nucleotides: 4. Germline V gene lookup returns CDR1 SGHTA and CDR2 FQGTGA. There are 15 residues in the CDR3. The CDR3 sequence is CASSDRTSGTDTQYF. CDR3 DNA sequence: TGTGCCAGCAGCGACCGGACTAGCGGCACAGATACGCAGTATTTT.

The chain has TRBV25-1 and TRBJ1-1; D is undetermined. The V gene's germline CDR1 is MGHDK and CDR2 SYGVNS. The germline V and J ends were trimmed by 1 base and 4 bases, with 13 bases remaining between them. The CDR3 is 15 residues long. Here the CDR3 reads CASSEFGGFGTEAFF. The CDR3 nucleotides are TGTGCCAGCAGTGAATTTGGAGGTTTCGGCACTGAAGCTTTCTTT.

The chain combines TRBV19 with TRBJ2-3; TRBD2 matches 11 bases. Trimming took 3 bases from V and 4 from J; bases not matched to a gene: 6. CDR3 length equals 16 residues. Germline V gene data show CDR1 as LNHDA and CDR2 as SQIVND (reference sequence). CDR3 residues: CASSILLAGGADTQYF. The CDR3 nucleotides read TGTGCCAGTAGTATTTTGCTAGCGGGGGGCGCAGATACGCAGTATTTT.

CDR3 bases: TGTGCCAGTACGCGGGGGGCGGATGAGACCCAGTACTTC. It codes for CASTRGADETQYF. The V gene is TRBV19, the J gene TRBJ2-5, with 8 bases that match TRBD2. The ends lost 7 bases at V and 5 bases at J; junction bases unmatched: 6. Looked up from germline, CDR1 is LNHDA and CDR2 is SQIVND (reference sequence). The length of the CDR3 is 13 residues.